These 17 T cell receptor beta chains were all obtained from the same sample, sequenced in a study of shared clonotypes between healthy human individuals. Clones were sequenced by immunoSEQ multiplex PCR, and TCRdb holds only the in-frame ones, with some missing. The sample has about 490,000 clones, 81% seen once. The sample consisted of PBMCs. The receptors were sampled from a woman in her thirties or forties in good health. Some clones in this sample may be carry-over from other donors' samples.

This clone was detected once. This chain connects TRBV7-8 to TRBJ2-7; 7 bases are a match to TRBD1. In germline, CDR1 is SGHVS, CDR2 FQNEAQ. Losses at the gene ends were 5 bases for V and 2 bases for J; bases not matched to a gene: 9. The CDR3 covers 15 residues. Here the CDR3 DNA reads TGTGCCAGCAGCAGATCGGGACAGAGGCCCTACGAGCAGTACTTC. It specifies CASSRSGQRPYEQYF.

The J gene is TRBJ2-1, the V gene TRBV30, with D unresolved. V was pared by 6 bases and J by 0 bases, with 12 bases between. In germline, CDR1 is GTSNPN, CDR2 SVGIG (reference sequence). The CDR3 totals 14 residues. CDR3 amino acids: CACGPSSSYNEQFF. In DNA form, the CDR3 reads TGTGCCTGCGGCCCCTCGAGCTCCTACAATGAGCAGTTCTTC. The full variable domain, its missing parts supplied by reference TRBV30 and TRBJ2-1, is SQTIHQWPATLVQPVGSPLSLECTVEGTSNPNLYWYRQAAGRGLQLLFYSVGIGQISSEVPQNLSASRPQDRQFILSSKKLLLSDSGFYLCACGPSSSYNEQFFGPGTRLTVL.

The chain carries TRBV6-5 and TRBJ2-7, with D tentatively TRBD2 (5 bases). The CDR3 length is 14 residues. CDR1 is MNHEY and CDR2 is SVGAGI in the germline V gene. Trimming removed 5 bases from V and 6 bases from J, with 17 bases in between. The CDR3 protein is CASSRSGSRSEQYF. CDR3 sequence (DNA): TGTGCCAGCAGTCGGAGCGGATCACGCTCCGAGCAGTACTTC.

This chain links TRBV2 with TRBJ2-3; D remains ambiguous. The CDR3 spans 13 residues. Germline CDR1 and CDR2: SNHLY and FYNNEI. Trimming cost V 1 base and J 2 bases, with 4 bases left between them. DNA for the CDR3: TGTGCCAGCAGTGAAGGGACCACAGATACGCAGTATTTT. Residues: CASSEGTTDTQYF. Based on the CDR3 plus reference TRBV2 and TRBJ2-3, the full variable domain is EPEVTQTPSHQVTQMGQEVILRCVPISNHLYFYWYRQILGQKVEFLVSFYNNEISEKSEIFDDQFSVERPDGSNFTLKIRSTKLEDSAMYFCASSEGTTDTQYFGPGTRLTVL.

The chain recombines TRBV5-6 with TRBJ2-7; 11 nucleotides match TRBD2. The ends lost 0 bases at V and 6 bases at J; junction bases unmatched: 2. The germline V gene encodes CDR1 SGHDT and CDR2 YYEEEE. The CDR3 spans 14 residues. The CDR3: CASSLVLAGGEQYF. CDR3 nucleotide sequence: TGTGCCAGCAGCTTGGTTCTAGCGGGAGGCGAGCAGTACTTC. Filled out from reference TRBV5-6 and TRBJ2-7, the complete variable domain reads DAGVTQSPTHLIKTRGQQVTLRCSPKSGHDTVSWYQQALGQGPQFIFQYYEEEERQRGNFPDRFSGHQFPNYSSELNVNALLLGDSALYLCASSLVLAGGEQYFGPGTRLTVT.

Worth noting for this clone: A far larger clone is one base from this, pointing to a likely read error. The sample holds other DNA sequences that translate to the same CDR3. The V and J genes are TRBV5-1 and TRBJ2-7; perhaps TRBD2 as D (5 bases). V was trimmed by 4 bases and J by 3 bases, leaving 14 bases between them. Germline CDR1 reads SGHRS; CDR2 reads YFSETQ. This CDR3 contains 14 residues. CDR3: CASSAASRNYEQYF. Written as DNA, the CDR3 is TGCGCCAGCAGCGCCGCTAGCCGAAACTACGAGCAGTACTTC. Drawing the rest from reference TRBV5-1 and TRBJ2-7, the complete variable domain is KAGVTQTPRYLIKTRGQQVTLSCSPISGHRSVSWYQQTPGQGLQFLFEYFSETQRNKGNFPGRFSGRQFSNSRSEMNVSTLELGDSALYLCASSAASRNYEQYFGPGTRLTVT.

This clone was observed a handful of times. This chain uses TRBV4-2 with TRBJ2-7, with D possibly matching TRBD1 (6 bases). The CDR3 totals 15 residues. From germline, CDR1 is LGHNA and CDR2 YNFKEQ. Trimming stripped 1 base from V and 3 bases from J, with 13 bases between. The CDR3 region is CASSQVQGSDYEQYF. DNA of the CDR3: TGTGCCAGCAGCCAAGTTCAGGGGTCGGACTACGAGCAGTACTTC.

In its sample, this clone was seen a few times. The chain has TRBV10-3 and TRBJ1-2; the D gene is possibly TRBD1 (6 bases). Germline V gives CDR1 ENHRY, CDR2 SYGVKD. Trimming shortened V by 8 bases and J by 2 bases, and 18 bases separated the two germline ends. The CDR3 has 15 amino acids. DNA of the CDR3: TGTGCCATCCGGCCCGGGGGTCAGGGGAACTATGGCTACACCTTC. Protein: CAIRPGGQGNYGYTF.

The rearrangement uses TRBV4-3 and TRBJ1-2; tentatively, D is TRBD1 (6 bases). CDR1 is LGHNA, CDR2 YSLEER, per germline. Deletions cut 1 base from V and 7 bases from J, with 22 bases between. The length of the CDR3 is 17 residues. As DNA, the CDR3 is TGCGCCAGCAGCCAAGGTTCAGCCTGGGACACAGGGTCTGGCTACACCTTC. As protein: CASSQGSAWDTGSGYTF.

The genes are TRBV19 and TRBJ2-7; 11 bases line up with TRBD2. Unmatched junction bases numbered 6, after V lost 4 bases and J lost 4 bases. The CDR3 loop spans 15 amino acids. CDR1 and CDR2 (germline): LNHDA, SQIVND (reference sequence). The CDR3: CASSKVAGGPYEQYF. The CDR3 DNA sequence: TGTGCCAGTAGTAAGGTAGCGGGAGGGCCTTACGAGCAGTACTTC.

As concerns this clone: A much larger clone differs from this one at a single base, so this may be a read error. Other DNA variants within this sample encode the same CDR3. This sequence joins TRBV11-2 and TRBJ2-5, with D perhaps matching TRBD2 (6 bases). The length of the CDR3 is 14 residues. The germline CDR1 and CDR2 sequences are SGHAT and FQNNGV. The ends were cut back, 4 bases at V and 1 base at J, with 10 bases in the middle. This chain's CDR3 is CASSSLGGQETQYF. In nucleotides, the CDR3 is TGTGCCAGCAGCTCACTGGGGGGCCAAGAGACCCAGTACTTC.

As to this clone: A far larger clone is a single base away, which makes a read error likely. The CDR3 region is CSVAGLAIHEQYF. CDR3 bases: TGCAGCGTTGCGGGACTAGCGATCCACGAGCAGTACTTC. The chain employs TRBV29-1 and TRBJ2-7; 10 bases are shared with TRBD2. Germline CDR1 SQVTM, CDR2 ANQGSEA. The CDR3 spans 13 residues. J lost 5 bases, V lost 4 bases, and 5 bases had no gene match.

This CDR3 is CASSQDFVTEAFF. The CDR3 DNA sequence: TGCGCCAGCAGCCAAGATTTTGTCACTGAAGCTTTCTTT. This sequence joins TRBV4-1 and TRBJ1-1; unclear D gene. Between the trimmed V and J ends, which lost 0 bases and 4 bases, there was a span of 6 bases. This CDR3 region has 13 residues. The germline CDR1 and CDR2 sequences are MGHRA and YSYEKL.

About this clone itself: This may arise from a read error, as a much more abundant clone is one base away. The rearrangement uses TRBV6-1 and TRBJ2-1; D remains ambiguous. The CDR3 spans 15 residues. Germline V CDR1 and CDR2: MNHNS, SASEGT. The CDR3: CASSEADGSYSEQFF. The CDR3 DNA reads TGTGCCAGCAGTGAAGCTGACGGATCATACAGTGAGCAGTTCTTC.

The chain uses TRBV19 and TRBJ2-5; a weak D match, TRBD2 (6 bases). Germline loops: CDR1 LNHDA, CDR2 SQIVND (reference sequence). The ends were cut back, 5 bases at V and 0 bases at J, with 13 bases in the middle. The CDR3 sequence is 15 residues long. CDR3 DNA sequence: TGTGCCAGTAGTTCCGGGGGAGACTACCAAGAGACCCAGTACTTC. Encoded protein: CASSSGGDYQETQYF.

J is TRBJ1-6 and V is TRBV30, with D perhaps TRBD1 (6 bases). Trimming took off 3 bases at V and 8 bases at J, with 11 bases between the two ends. CDR1 and CDR2 (germline): GTSNPN, SVGIG (reference sequence). The CDR3 totals 13 residues. This CDR3 is CAWRGGPDSPLHF. The CDR3, as DNA: TGTGCCTGGAGGGGGGGCCCAGATTCACCCCTCCACTTT.

About this clone: Other DNA sequences in this specimen translate into the identical CDR3. The genes are TRBV18 and TRBJ2-7; perhaps TRBD2 as D (6 bases). The V gene's germline CDR1 is KGHSH and CDR2 LQKENI. The V gene lost 4 bases and the J gene lost 4 bases, with 14 bases spanning the gap. The CDR3 has 14 residues. Here the CDR3 DNA reads TGTGCCAGCTCACAAGGGACTGGCTCGTACGAGCAGTACTTC. Translated, it gives CASSQGTGSYEQYF.